These 5 T cell receptor beta chains were sequenced from one sample in a study of T cell repertoires in cytomegalovirus infection. These receptors' antigens are unknown. One entry per CDR3 protein results from TCRdb running MiXCR on the reads. The sample records some 900,000 distinct CDR3 sequences, approximately 30% being singletons. This sample comprised cultured CD8+ T cells from PBMCs, obtained from culture after CMV antigen stimulation. The receptors were sampled from a human donor in good health (CMV status not recorded). Some clones in this sample may be carry-over from other donors' samples.

The V gene is TRBV19, the J gene TRBJ2-2; the D gene is possibly TRBD1 (5 bases). V was trimmed by 2 bases and J by 6 bases, leaving 22 bases between them. CDR3 length: 18 amino acids. CDR1 and CDR2 from the germline V gene are LNHDA and SQIVND (reference sequence). This CDR3 is CASSIIFPRVDNSGELFF. As DNA, the CDR3 is TGTGCCAGTAGTATAATCTTCCCCAGGGTTGACAACTCCGGGGAGCTGTTTTTT.

This clonotype turned up a few times. The chain employs TRBV28 and TRBJ1-1; 8 bases align to TRBD1. This CDR3 spans 16 amino acids. V was pared by 4 bases and J by 4 bases, with 11 bases of the junction left unmatched. The germline gives CDR1 MDHEN, CDR2 SYDVKM. CDR3 loop: CASSWPPSTGGTEAFF. Written as DNA, the CDR3 is TGTGCCAGCAGTTGGCCACCCTCTACAGGGGGCACTGAAGCTTTCTTT. The entire variable domain, with the rest obtained from reference TRBV28 and TRBJ1-1, is as follows: DVKVTQSSRYLVKRTGEKVFLECVQDMDHENMFWYRQDPGLGLRLIYFSYDVKMKEKGDIPEGYSVSREKKERFSLILESASTNQTSMYLCASSWPPSTGGTEAFFGQGTRLTVV.

This clonotype was detected only a few times. The rearrangement joins TRBV6-1 to TRBJ2-1, with D unresolved. V was trimmed by 1 base and J by 1 base, leaving 8 bases between them. There are 15 residues in the CDR3. The V gene's germline CDR1 is MNHNS and CDR2 SASEGT. Here the CDR3 reads CASSEVLGSYNEQFF. The CDR3 region has the DNA TGTGCCAGCAGTGAAGTGCTGGGTTCCTACAATGAGCAGTTCTTC.

This CDR3 reads CASSLMGQGIHNSPLHF. The CDR3 DNA reads TGTGCCAGCAGTTTAATGGGACAGGGGATTCATAATTCACCCCTCCACTTT. The chain combines TRBV12-3 or TRBV12-4 with TRBJ1-6; TRBD1 agrees at 10 bases. After removal of 2 bases from V and 5 bases from J, the junction contained 6 bases not matched to a gene. The CDR3 loop spans 17 amino acids.

V gene TRBV6-1 combines with J gene TRBJ2-2; D gene ambiguous. CDR3 length: 12 residues. Trimming cost V 10 bases and J 0 bases, with 6 bases left between them. Germline CDR1 MNHNS, CDR2 SASEGT. The CDR3 DNA is TGTGCCAACAGAGCGAACACCGGGGAGCTGTTTTTT. Translation: CANRANTGELFF.